Below are 13 T cell receptor beta chains sequenced from a single sample in a study of blood T cell repertoires in COVID-19. Clones were read by immunoSEQ multiplex PCR, and TCRdb kept only the in-frame ones, dropping some. The data contain roughly 150,000 clones, more than 70% of them singletons. Sequenced sample: peripheral blood. These receptors all come from a man between 60 and 75 years old with acute or convalescent COVID-19.

The chain uses TRBV18 and TRBJ2-7; TRBD1 matches 7 bases. CDR1 is KGHSH, CDR2 LQKENI, per germline. The CDR3 is 14 amino acids. The trim removed 3 bases at V and 5 bases at J, leaving 7 bases unmatched. In nucleotides, the CDR3 is TGTGCCAGCTCACCTCGGGACAGTGAAAACGAGCAGTACTTC. Translated, it gives CASSPRDSENEQYF.

On this clone itself: This sample includes further DNA sequences coding for the same CDR3. The chain links TRBV18 to TRBJ2-2; tentatively, D is TRBD2 (5 bases). Germline loops: CDR1 KGHSH, CDR2 LQKENI. V was trimmed by 2 bases and J by 6 bases, leaving 7 bases between them. This CDR3 is built from 13 residues. CDR3 nucleotide sequence: TGTGCCAGCTCACCAACCGGGGCCGGGGAGCTGTTTTTT. It is translated as CASSPTGAGELFF.

This sequence joins TRBV2 and TRBJ1-2; 9 nucleotides align to TRBD1. J gave up 2 bases and V 7 bases, and 14 bases lay outside the gene matches. The CDR3 is 17 amino acids. CDR1 is SNHLY and CDR2 is FYNNEI in the germline V gene. CDR3 nucleotides: TGTGCCAGCAATCCCGGGACAGGGAGGGCGGCGAACTATGGCTACACCTTC. The encoded protein is CASNPGTGRAANYGYTF.

The chain couples TRBV6-5 to TRBJ2-1, with D possibly being TRBD1 (6 bases). V dropped 7 bases and J dropped 0 bases, with 7 bases sitting between them. The CDR3 loop spans 13 amino acids. Looked up from germline, CDR1 is MNHEY and CDR2 is SVGAGI. The DNA of the CDR3 is TGTGCCAGCAACAGGGACTCCTACAATGAGCAGTTCTTC. This sequence encodes CASNRDSYNEQFF.

The V call is TRBV5-1, the J call TRBJ2-3; D is possibly TRBD2 (6 bases). The V and J ends lost 0 bases and 1 base respectively, with 9 bases between them. Germline V gives CDR1 SGHRS, CDR2 YFSETQ. The CDR3 contains 15 residues. The CDR3 loop reads CASSLAREGTDTQYF. CDR3 nucleotides: TGCGCCAGCAGCTTGGCCAGGGAGGGCACAGATACGCAGTATTTT.

The chain couples TRBV5-1 to TRBJ2-1; possible D gene TRBD2, 5 bases. With 5 bases removed from V and 10 bases from J, the gap between germline ends came to 10 bases. The CDR3 covers 11 residues. Per the germline V gene, CDR1 is SGHRS and CDR2 is YFSETQ. The CDR3 sequence: CASREGYEQFF. The CDR3 DNA sequence: TGCGCCAGCAGAGAGGGTTACGAGCAGTTCTTC. The full variable domain, completed using reference TRBV5-1 and TRBJ2-1, is KAGVTQTPRYLIKTRGQQVTLSCSPISGHRSVSWYQQTPGQGLQFLFEYFSETQRNKGNFPGRFSGRQFSNSRSEMNVSTLELGDSALYLCASREGYEQFFGPGTRLTVL.

This chain links TRBV2 with TRBJ2-3; D uncertain. Germline CDR1 is SNHLY and CDR2 is FYNNEI. The CDR3 is 12 residues long. V shed 6 bases and J shed 3 bases, with 7 bases lying between them. In DNA, the CDR3 is TGTGCCAGCAGCCGCGATACAGATACGCAGTATTTT. Its protein product is CASSRDTDTQYF.

The chain employs TRBV5-1 and TRBJ2-7; 8 bases agree with TRBD2. CDR1 and CDR2 (germline): SGHRS, YFSETQ. V lost 1 base and J lost 2; bases outside the gene matches: 11. The CDR3 totals 17 residues. CDR3 nucleotide sequence: TGCGCCAGCAGCTTGAGGGCAGTTCAGCGGGGGCCCTACGAGCAGTACTTC. Its protein is CASSLRAVQRGPYEQYF.

This chain links TRBV7-2 with TRBJ1-2, with D tentatively TRBD1 (5 bases). Trimming removed 1 base from V and 5 bases from J, with 11 bases in between. Germline CDR1 and CDR2: SGHTA and FQGNSA. The CDR3 loop spans 14 amino acids. CDR3 residues: CASSLETGGYGYTF. The DNA of the CDR3 is TGTGCCAGCAGCTTAGAGACCGGGGGTTATGGCTACACCTTC.

The rearrangement uses TRBV5-1 and TRBJ1-1, with D tentatively TRBD1 (5 bases). V was cut by 0 bases and J by 5 bases, with 14 bases left in between. From germline, CDR1 is SGHRS and CDR2 YFSETQ. The CDR3 covers 15 residues. DNA for the CDR3: TGCGCCAGCAGCTTGGAATTACGGGGGGGTACTGAAGCTTTCTTT. As protein: CASSLELRGGTEAFF.

The V and J genes are TRBV7-9 and TRBJ2-2, with 8 bases fitting TRBD2. J was trimmed by 6 bases and V by 5 bases; bases with no gene match: 11. The CDR3 sequence is 16 residues long. Looked up from germline, CDR1 is SEHNR and CDR2 is FQNEAQ (reference sequence). Here the CDR3 reads CASSPKGGLVAGELFF. The CDR3 DNA follows: TGTGCCAGCAGCCCCAAGGGGGGACTAGTGGCCGGGGAGCTGTTTTTT.

The genes are TRBV15 and TRBJ1-1; no clear D gene. This CDR3 is 15 amino acids long. Per the germline V gene, CDR1 is LNHNV and CDR2 is YYDKDF (reference sequence). V lost 1 base and J lost 0, with 9 bases in between. The chain's CDR3 is CATSRALSMNTEAFF. CDR3 nucleotides: TGTGCCACCAGCAGAGCCCTATCCATGAACACTGAAGCTTTCTTT.

The chain carries TRBV9 and TRBJ1-1; 9 nucleotides agree with TRBD1. Germline V CDR1 and CDR2: SGDLS, YYNGEE. V trimming: 3 bases; J trimming: 8 bases; junction bases outside the gene matches: 5. CDR3 length: 13 residues. The CDR3 DNA is TGTGCCAGCAGCGCATTACAGGGGGCCGAAGCTTTCTTT. Translated, it gives CASSALQGAEAFF.